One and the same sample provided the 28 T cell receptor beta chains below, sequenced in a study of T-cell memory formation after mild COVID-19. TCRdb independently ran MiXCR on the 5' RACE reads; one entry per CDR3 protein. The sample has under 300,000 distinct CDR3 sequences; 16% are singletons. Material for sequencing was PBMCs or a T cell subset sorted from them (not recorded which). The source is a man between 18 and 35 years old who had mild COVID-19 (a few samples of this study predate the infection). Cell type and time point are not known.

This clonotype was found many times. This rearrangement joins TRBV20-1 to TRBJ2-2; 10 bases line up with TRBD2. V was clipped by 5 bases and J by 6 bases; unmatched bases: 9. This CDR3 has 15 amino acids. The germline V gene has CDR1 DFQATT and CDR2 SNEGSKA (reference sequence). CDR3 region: CSAPSLAGLPGELFF. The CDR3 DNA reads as TGCAGTGCTCCCTCACTAGCGGGGCTACCCGGGGAGCTGTTTTTT.

The CDR3 region has the DNA TGTGCCAGCAGTGAAGGGAGAGGGGGGCTCATCTTGGGCATTCAGTACTTC. Translation: CASSEGRGGLILGIQYF. The genes are TRBV2 and TRBJ2-4; perhaps D is TRBD1 or TRBD2 (6 bases each). V was clipped by 1 base and J by 9 bases, with 22 bases between them. The CDR3 contains 17 residues. CDR1 is SNHLY, CDR2 FYNNEI, per germline.

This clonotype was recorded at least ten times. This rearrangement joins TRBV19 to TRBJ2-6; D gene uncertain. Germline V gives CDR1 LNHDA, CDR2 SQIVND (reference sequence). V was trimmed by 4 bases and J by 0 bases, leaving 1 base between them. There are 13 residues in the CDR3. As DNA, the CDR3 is TGTGCCAGTAGTAGCTCTGGGGCCAACGTCCTGACTTTC. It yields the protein CASSSSGANVLTF. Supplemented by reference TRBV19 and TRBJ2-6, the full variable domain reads DGGITQSPKYLFRKEGQNVTLSCEQNLNHDAMYWYRQDPGQGLRLIYYSQIVNDFQKGDIAEGYSVSREKKESFPLTVTSAQKNPTAFYLCASSSSGANVLTFGAGSRLTVL.

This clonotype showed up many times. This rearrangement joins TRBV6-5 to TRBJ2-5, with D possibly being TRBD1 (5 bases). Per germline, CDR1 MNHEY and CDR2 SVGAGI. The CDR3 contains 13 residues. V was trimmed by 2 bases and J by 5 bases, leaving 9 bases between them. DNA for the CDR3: TGTGCCAGCAGTTACCAGGGCCGGGAGACCCAGTACTTC. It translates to CASSYQGRETQYF.

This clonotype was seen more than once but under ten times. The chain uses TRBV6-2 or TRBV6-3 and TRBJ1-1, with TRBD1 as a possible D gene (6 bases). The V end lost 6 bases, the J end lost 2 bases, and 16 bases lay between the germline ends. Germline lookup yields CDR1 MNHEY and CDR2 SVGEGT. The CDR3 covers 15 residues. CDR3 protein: CASRTTGPTNTEAFF. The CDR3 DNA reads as TGTGCCAGCAGGACGACAGGCCCCACAAACACTGAAGCTTTCTTT.

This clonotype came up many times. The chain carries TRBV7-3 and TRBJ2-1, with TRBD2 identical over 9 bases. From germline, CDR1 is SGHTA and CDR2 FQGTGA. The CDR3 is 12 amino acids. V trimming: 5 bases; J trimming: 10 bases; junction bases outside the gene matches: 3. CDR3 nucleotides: TGTGCCAGCAGCAAACTAGCGGGCGAGCAGTTCTTC. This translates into CASSKLAGEQFF.

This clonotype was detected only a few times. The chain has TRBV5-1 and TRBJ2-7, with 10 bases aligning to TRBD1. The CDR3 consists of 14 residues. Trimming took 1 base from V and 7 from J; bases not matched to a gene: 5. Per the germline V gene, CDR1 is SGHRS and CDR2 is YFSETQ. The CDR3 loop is CASSLWTGGKEQYF. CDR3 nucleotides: TGCGCCAGCAGCTTGTGGACAGGGGGTAAGGAGCAGTACTTC.

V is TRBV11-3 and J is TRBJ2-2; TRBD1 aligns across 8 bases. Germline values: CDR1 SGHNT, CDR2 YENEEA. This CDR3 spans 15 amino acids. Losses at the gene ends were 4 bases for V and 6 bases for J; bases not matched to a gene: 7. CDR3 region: CASSWRQGSAGELFF. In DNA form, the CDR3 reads TGTGCCAGCAGCTGGAGACAGGGGTCAGCCGGGGAGCTGTTTTTT.

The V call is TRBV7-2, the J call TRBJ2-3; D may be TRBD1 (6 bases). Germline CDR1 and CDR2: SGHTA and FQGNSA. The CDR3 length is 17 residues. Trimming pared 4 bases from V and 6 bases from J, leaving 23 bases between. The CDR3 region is CASSSSIAWGRWDTQYF. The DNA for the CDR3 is TGTGCCAGCAGCTCATCGATAGCGTGGGGGCGTTGGGATACGCAGTATTTT.

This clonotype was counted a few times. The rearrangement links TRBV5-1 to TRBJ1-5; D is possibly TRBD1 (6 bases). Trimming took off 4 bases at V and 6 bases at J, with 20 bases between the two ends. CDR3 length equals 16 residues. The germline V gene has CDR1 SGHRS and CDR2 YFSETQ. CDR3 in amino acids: CASSLGARAVIQPQHF. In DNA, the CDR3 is TGCGCCAGCAGCCTGGGGGCCAGGGCGGTGATTCAGCCCCAGCATTTT.

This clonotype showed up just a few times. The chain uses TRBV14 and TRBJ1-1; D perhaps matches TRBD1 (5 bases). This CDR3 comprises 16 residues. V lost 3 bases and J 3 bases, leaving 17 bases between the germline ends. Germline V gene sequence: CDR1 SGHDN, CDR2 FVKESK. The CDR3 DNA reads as TGTGCCAGCAGCCAGGCGGGTGTCCAGGGCGACACTGAAGCTTTCTTT. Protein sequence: CASSQAGVQGDTEAFF.

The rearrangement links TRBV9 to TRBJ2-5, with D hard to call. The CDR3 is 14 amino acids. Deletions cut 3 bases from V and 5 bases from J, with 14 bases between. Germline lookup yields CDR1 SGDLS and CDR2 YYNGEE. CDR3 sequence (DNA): TGTGCCAGCAGCGCGACCCCCCGGTGGGAGACCCAGTACTTC. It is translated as CASSATPRWETQYF.

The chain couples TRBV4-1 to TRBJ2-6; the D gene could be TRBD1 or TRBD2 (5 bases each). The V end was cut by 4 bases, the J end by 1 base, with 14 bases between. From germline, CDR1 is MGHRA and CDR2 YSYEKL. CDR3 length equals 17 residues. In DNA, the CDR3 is TGCGCCAGCAGCCTGTCGCCGGGGCCTTCTGGGGCCAACGTCCTGACTTTC. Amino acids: CASSLSPGPSGANVLTF.

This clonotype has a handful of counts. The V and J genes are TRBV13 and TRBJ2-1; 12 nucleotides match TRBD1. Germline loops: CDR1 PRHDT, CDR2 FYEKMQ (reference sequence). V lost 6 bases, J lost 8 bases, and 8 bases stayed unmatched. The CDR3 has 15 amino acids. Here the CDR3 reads CASSSPGTGGHEQFF. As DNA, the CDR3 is TGTGCCAGCAGTTCCCCCGGGACAGGGGGCCATGAGCAGTTCTTC.

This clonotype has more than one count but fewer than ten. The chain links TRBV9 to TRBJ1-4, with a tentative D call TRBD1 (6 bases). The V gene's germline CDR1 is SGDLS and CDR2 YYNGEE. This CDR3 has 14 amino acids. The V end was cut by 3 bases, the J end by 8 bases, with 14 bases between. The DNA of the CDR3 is TGTGCCAGCAGCGGAACAGGGTCGCGGGAAAAACTGTTTTTT. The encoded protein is CASSGTGSREKLFF.

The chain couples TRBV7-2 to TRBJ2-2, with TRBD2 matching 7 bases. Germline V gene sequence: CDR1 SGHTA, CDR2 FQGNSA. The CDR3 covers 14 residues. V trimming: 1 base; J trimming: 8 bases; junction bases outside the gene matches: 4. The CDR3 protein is CASSLETSWGELFF. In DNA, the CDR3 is TGTGCCAGCAGCTTAGAGACTAGCTGGGGGGAGCTGTTTTTT.

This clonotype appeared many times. The CDR3 DNA reads as TGTGCCAGCAGCTTATCAGGCGCTGGAAACACCATATATTTT. Protein product: CASSLSGAGNTIYF. This chain connects TRBV7-6 to TRBJ1-3; D not resolved. Germline CDR1 is SGHVS and CDR2 is FNYEAQ. Trimming took off 2 bases at V and 2 bases at J, with 7 bases between the two ends. CDR3 length equals 14 residues.

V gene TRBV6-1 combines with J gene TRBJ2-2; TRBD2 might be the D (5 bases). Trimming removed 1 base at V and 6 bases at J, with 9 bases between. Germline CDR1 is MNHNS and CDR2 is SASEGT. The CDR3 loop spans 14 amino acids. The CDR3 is CASSEGTEAGELFF. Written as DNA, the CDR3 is TGTGCCAGCAGTGAAGGGACGGAGGCCGGGGAGCTGTTTTTT.

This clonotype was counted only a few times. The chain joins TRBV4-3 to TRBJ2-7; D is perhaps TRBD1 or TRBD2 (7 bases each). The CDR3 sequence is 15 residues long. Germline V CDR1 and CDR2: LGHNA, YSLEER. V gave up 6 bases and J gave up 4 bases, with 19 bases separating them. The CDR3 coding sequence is TGCGCCAGCAGTCTCGGGGAGGGGGCGGAATACGAGCAGTACTTC. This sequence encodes CASSLGEGAEYEQYF.

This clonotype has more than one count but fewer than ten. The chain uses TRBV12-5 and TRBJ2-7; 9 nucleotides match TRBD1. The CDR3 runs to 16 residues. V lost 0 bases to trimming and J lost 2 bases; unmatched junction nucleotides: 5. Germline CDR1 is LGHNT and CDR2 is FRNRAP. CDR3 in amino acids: CASGLVLRDRAYEQYF. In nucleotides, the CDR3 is TGTGCTAGTGGTTTGGTGTTACGGGACAGGGCCTACGAGCAGTACTTC.

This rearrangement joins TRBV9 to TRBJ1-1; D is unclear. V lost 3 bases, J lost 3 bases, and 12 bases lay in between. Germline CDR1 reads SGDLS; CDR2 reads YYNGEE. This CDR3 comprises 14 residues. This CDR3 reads CASSEGPLYTEAFF. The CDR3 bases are TGTGCCAGCAGCGAGGGCCCTTTGTACACTGAAGCTTTCTTT.

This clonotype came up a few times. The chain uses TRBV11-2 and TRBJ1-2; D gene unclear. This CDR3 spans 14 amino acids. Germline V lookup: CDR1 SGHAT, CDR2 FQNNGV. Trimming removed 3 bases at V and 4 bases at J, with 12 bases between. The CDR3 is CASSFDPAGYGYTF. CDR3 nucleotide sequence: TGTGCCAGCAGCTTTGACCCCGCAGGCTATGGCTACACCTTC.

CDR3 protein: CASSKRDPRGETQYF. CDR3 coding DNA: TGTGCCAGCAGCAAACGGGATCCGCGGGGGGAGACCCAGTACTTC. This chain uses TRBV5-4 with TRBJ2-5; 7 bases agree with TRBD2. Germline CDR1 and CDR2: SGHNT and YYREEE (reference sequence). V was pared by 4 bases and J by 5 bases, with 11 bases of the junction left unmatched. This CDR3 spans 15 amino acids.

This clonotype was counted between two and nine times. Written as DNA, the CDR3 is TGCGCCAGCAGCCAAGGGGGTAGGACCTACGAGCAGTACTTC. As protein: CASSQGGRTYEQYF. The gene calls are TRBV4-1 and TRBJ2-7, with D unresolved. The CDR3 extends over 14 amino acids. V dropped 1 base and J dropped 2 bases, with 9 bases sitting between them. CDR1 is MGHRA, CDR2 YSYEKL, per germline.

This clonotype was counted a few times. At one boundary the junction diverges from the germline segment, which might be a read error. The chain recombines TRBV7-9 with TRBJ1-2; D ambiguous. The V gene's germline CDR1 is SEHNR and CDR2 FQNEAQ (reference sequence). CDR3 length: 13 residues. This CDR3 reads CASSPRRGGRASF. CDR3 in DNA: TGTGCCAGCAGCCCGAGGCGGGGAGGGCGAGCCTCCTTC.

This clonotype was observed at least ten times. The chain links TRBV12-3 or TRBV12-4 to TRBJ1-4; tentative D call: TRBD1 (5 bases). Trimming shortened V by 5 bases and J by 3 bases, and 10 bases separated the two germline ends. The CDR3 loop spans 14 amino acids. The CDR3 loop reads CASSPTVPNEKLFF. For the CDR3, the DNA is TGTGCCAGCAGTCCGACAGTACCTAATGAAAAACTGTTTTTT.

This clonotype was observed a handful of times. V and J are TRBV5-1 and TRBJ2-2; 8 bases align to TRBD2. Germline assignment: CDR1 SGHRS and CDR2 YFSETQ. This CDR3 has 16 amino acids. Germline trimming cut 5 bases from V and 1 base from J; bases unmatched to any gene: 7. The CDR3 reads CASRPSGGLNTGELFF. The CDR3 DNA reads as TGCGCCAGCAGACCGAGCGGGGGCCTGAACACCGGGGAGCTGTTTTTT.

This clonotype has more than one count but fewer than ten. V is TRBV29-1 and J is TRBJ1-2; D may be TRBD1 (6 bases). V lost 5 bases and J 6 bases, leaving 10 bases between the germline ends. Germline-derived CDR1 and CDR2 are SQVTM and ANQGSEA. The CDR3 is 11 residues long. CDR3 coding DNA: TGCAGCGTTCCCCACAGGGATGGCTACACCTTC. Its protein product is CSVPHRDGYTF.